The rows below give T cell receptor beta chains drawn from one sample of a study of T-cell memory formation after mild COVID-19. TCRdb independently ran MiXCR on the 5' RACE reads; one entry per CDR3 protein. The data show 75,000 to 90,000 distinct CDR3 sequences, with roughly 14% seen just once and about 31% held by the top ten. Sample: PBMCs or a T cell subset sorted from them (not recorded which). The receptor set was obtained from an adult woman who had mild COVID-19 (a few samples of this study predate the infection). Cell type and time point are not known. The CDR3 runs from the conserved cysteine through the conserved F or W. A D gene is named only where the DNA matches it firmly. Size is stated for part of the rows, as once, few or many counts, or as a class when the clone is expanded.

abundance: large; v_gene: TRBV21-1; d_gene: -; j_gene: TRBJ2-6; CDR3nt: TGTGCCAGCAGGAAATCTACGGGACGCCTCTCTGGGGCCAACGTCCTGACTTTC; CDR3aa: CASRKSTGRLSGANVLTF
abundance: few; v_gene: TRBV6-5; d_gene: TRBD2; j_gene: TRBJ2-3; CDR3nt: TGTGCCAGCAGTTACTCGGAGGCGGGAGTCACAGATACGCAGTATTTT; CDR3aa: CASSYSEAGVTDTQYF
abundance: -; v_gene: TRBV7-9; d_gene: -; j_gene: TRBJ2-1; CDR3nt: TGTGCCAGCAGCTCCCCCGAAGAACGACGTGAGCAGTTCTTC; CDR3aa: CASSSPEERREQFF
abundance: many; v_gene: TRBV7-6; d_gene: TRBD2; j_gene: TRBJ2-1; CDR3nt: TGTGCCAGCAGCTTAGTGGCGGGAGCGTACAATGAGCAGTTCTTC; CDR3aa: CASSLVAGAYNEQFF
abundance: few; v_gene: TRBV4-3; d_gene: TRBD2; j_gene: TRBJ2-1; CDR3nt: TGCGCCAGCAGCCAAGTCCTAGCGGGGACTAACAATGAGCAGTTCTTC; CDR3aa: CASSQVLAGTNNEQFF
abundance: -; v_gene: TRBV19; d_gene: -; j_gene: TRBJ1-1; CDR3nt: TGTGCCAGTAGTCCCCAGGGCCCCACTGAAGCTTTCTTT; CDR3aa: CASSPQGPTEAFF
abundance: few; v_gene: TRBV30; d_gene: -; j_gene: TRBJ2-1; CDR3nt: TGTGCCTGGAGTCCGATTGGTAATGAGCAGTTCTTC; CDR3aa: CAWSPIGNEQFF
abundance: -; v_gene: TRBV9; d_gene: TRBD1; j_gene: TRBJ1-2; CDR3nt: TGTGCCAGCAGCCCCCGTCCCGGGACAGTTAACTATGGCTACACCTTC; CDR3aa: CASSPRPGTVNYGYTF
abundance: -; v_gene: TRBV12-3/TRBV12-4; d_gene: -; j_gene: TRBJ2-2; CDR3nt: TGTGCCAGCAGTTTAACCGCCGGGGAGCTGTTTTTT; CDR3aa: CASSLTAGELFF
abundance: -; v_gene: TRBV11-1; d_gene: -; j_gene: TRBJ1-1; CDR3nt: TGTGCCAGCAGCCTGGTCGGGGGGAACACTGAAGCTTTCTTT; CDR3aa: CASSLVGGNTEAFF
abundance: few; v_gene: TRBV6-5; d_gene: TRBD2; j_gene: TRBJ2-2; CDR3nt: TGTGCCAGCAGTCCGGGACTAGCGGGAGGGAACACCGGGGAGCTGTTTTTT; CDR3aa: CASSPGLAGGNTGELFF
abundance: -; v_gene: TRBV7-9; d_gene: -; j_gene: TRBJ2-1; CDR3nt: TGTGCCAGCAGCTCGGCAGACAGAAACAATGAGCAGTTCTTC; CDR3aa: CASSSADRNNEQFF
abundance: -; v_gene: TRBV9; d_gene: -; j_gene: TRBJ2-3; CDR3nt: TGTGCCAGCACCGACCCCGCGGGACACACTAGCACAGATACGCAGTATTTT; CDR3aa: CASTDPAGHTSTDTQYF
abundance: once; v_gene: TRBV20-1; d_gene: -; j_gene: TRBJ2-2; CDR3nt: TGCAGTGCCCTCAGAGGGGGGCCGGACACCGGGGAGCTGTTTTTT; CDR3aa: CSALRGGPDTGELFF
abundance: -; v_gene: TRBV2; d_gene: TRBD2; j_gene: TRBJ2-3; CDR3nt: TGTGTCAGCGGGTGGTCTAGCGGGAGGAGCACAGATACGCAGTATTTT; CDR3aa: CVSGWSSGRSTDTQYF
abundance: -; v_gene: TRBV27; d_gene: -; j_gene: TRBJ2-1; CDR3nt: TGTGCCACCCTGAACCTCCTCGCTACCGGCAATGAGCAGTTCTTC; CDR3aa: CATLNLLATGNEQFF
abundance: few; v_gene: TRBV18; d_gene: TRBD2; j_gene: TRBJ2-1; CDR3nt: TGTGCCAGCTCCCACAGCGGGGGCCCCGGGAATGAGCAGTTCTTC; CDR3aa: CASSHSGGPGNEQFF
abundance: -; v_gene: TRBV20-1; d_gene: -; j_gene: TRBJ1-1; CDR3nt: TGCAGTGCTTCGGTGAACACTGAAGCTTTCTTT; CDR3aa: CSASVNTEAFF
abundance: few; v_gene: TRBV5-8; d_gene: TRBD1; j_gene: TRBJ1-1; CDR3nt: TGTGCCAGCCGAAACCGGGACAGGGGAAACACTGAAGCTTTCTTT; CDR3aa: CASRNRDRGNTEAFF
abundance: -; v_gene: TRBV7-6; d_gene: -; j_gene: TRBJ2-5; CDR3nt: TGTGCCAGCAAAATGACGCCGGAGACCCAGTACTTC; CDR3aa: CASKMTPETQYF
abundance: medium-sized; v_gene: TRBV6-1; d_gene: -; j_gene: TRBJ1-2; CDR3nt: TGTGCCAGCAGTGAAGAGAGTTGGCTCTATGGCTACACCTTC; CDR3aa: CASSEESWLYGYTF
abundance: few; v_gene: TRBV12-3/TRBV12-4; d_gene: TRBD2; j_gene: TRBJ2-1; CDR3nt: TGTGCCAGCGGTGAAAGATGGCCTAGCGGGACGTACAATGAGCAGTTCTTC; CDR3aa: CASGERWPSGTYNEQFF
abundance: -; v_gene: TRBV11-2; d_gene: TRBD2; j_gene: TRBJ2-5; CDR3nt: TGTGCCAGCAGCTTAGGTCTGCGGGGGGGCCGGGGAGAGACCCAGTACTTC; CDR3aa: CASSLGLRGGRGETQYF
abundance: -; v_gene: TRBV24-1; d_gene: -; j_gene: TRBJ2-1; CDR3nt: TGTGCCACCAGTGATTTATGGGGCAATGAGCAGTTCTTC; CDR3aa: CATSDLWGNEQFF
abundance: few; v_gene: TRBV2; d_gene: -; j_gene: TRBJ1-1; CDR3nt: TGTGCCAGTAGCGGCAGGGAATACACTGAAGCTTTCTTT; CDR3aa: CASSGREYTEAFF
abundance: -; v_gene: TRBV5-1; d_gene: -; j_gene: TRBJ2-5; CDR3nt: TGCGCCAGCAGCTTGGGCCAGGGTCGAGAGACCCAGTACTTC; CDR3aa: CASSLGQGRETQYF
abundance: few; v_gene: TRBV18; d_gene: -; j_gene: TRBJ2-3; CDR3nt: TGTGCCAGCTCGCGGGACCCGTCGGATACGCAGTATTTT; CDR3aa: CASSRDPSDTQYF
abundance: many; v_gene: TRBV19; d_gene: -; j_gene: TRBJ2-2; CDR3nt: TGTGCCAGTAGTATTTCGCGGAACACCGGGGAGCTGTTTTTT; CDR3aa: CASSISRNTGELFF
abundance: -; v_gene: TRBV20-1; d_gene: TRBD2; j_gene: TRBJ2-1; CDR3nt: TGCAGTGCTAGAGCCGATCTCGTTAGCGGGAGGTCCTACAATGAGCAGTTCTTC; CDR3aa: CSARADLVSGRSYNEQFF
abundance: few; v_gene: TRBV24-1; d_gene: -; j_gene: TRBJ1-2; CDR3nt: TGTGCCACCAGCAGTGGGGACCCGTATGGCTACACCTTC; CDR3aa: CATSSGDPYGYTF
abundance: many; v_gene: TRBV12-3/TRBV12-4; d_gene: -; j_gene: TRBJ2-7; CDR3nt: TGTGCCAGCAGTTCCGGGACTGCCTACGAGCAGTACTTC; CDR3aa: CASSSGTAYEQYF
abundance: few; v_gene: TRBV19; d_gene: TRBD2; j_gene: TRBJ2-1; CDR3nt: TGTGCCAGTAGTATGGGGCTAGCGGGTTACAATGAGCAGTTCTTC; CDR3aa: CASSMGLAGYNEQFF
abundance: few; v_gene: TRBV4-1; d_gene: TRBD2; j_gene: TRBJ2-1; CDR3nt: TGCGCCAGCAGCCAAGTTGTAGCGGGGGCTTACAATGAGCAGTTCTTC; CDR3aa: CASSQVVAGAYNEQFF
abundance: -; v_gene: TRBV20-1; d_gene: -; j_gene: TRBJ2-3; CDR3nt: TGCAGTGCTAGAGATCCGGACAGCCTCGGTGCTGATACGCAGTATTTT; CDR3aa: CSARDPDSLGADTQYF
abundance: -; v_gene: TRBV4-1; d_gene: -; j_gene: TRBJ2-7; CDR3nt: TGCGCCAGCAGCCAAGCCGGCAGTTACGAGCAGTACTTC; CDR3aa: CASSQAGSYEQYF